The source of this TCR beta chain is a study of blood T cell repertoires in COVID-19. In the study overall: Acute and convalescent COVID-19 samples came from the United States, Italy and Spain. Sources were T cells, B-cell-depleted T cells, or PBMCs; the material itself was cDNA or gDNA.

Per the germline V gene, CDR1 is WSHSY and CDR2 is SAAADI. There are 15 residues in the CDR3. J lost 3 bases, V lost 3 bases, and 6 bases had no gene match. Recruited during active infection, patients (from Seattle) were subsequently followed longitudinally. Per the study methods: How many nucleated cells were present was estimated from reference gene primer amplification. The assay was immunoSEQ multiplex PCR, and TCRdb's table has in-frame clones only and misses some. V, J and clone size are those of that table, while D and trimming were read from the DNA. The sample shows a few hundred thousand clones, around 92% of them seen only once.

Sequenced: peripheral blood. The chain carries TRBV10-2 and TRBJ1-1; TRBD1 matches at 8 bases. This receptor was identified in a woman aged 25 to 45 with COVID-19, enrolled during active disease. CDR3 residues: CASSELGQGYTEAFF. Here the CDR3 DNA reads TGCGCCAGCAGTGAACTCGGACAGGGATACACTGAAGCTTTCTTT.